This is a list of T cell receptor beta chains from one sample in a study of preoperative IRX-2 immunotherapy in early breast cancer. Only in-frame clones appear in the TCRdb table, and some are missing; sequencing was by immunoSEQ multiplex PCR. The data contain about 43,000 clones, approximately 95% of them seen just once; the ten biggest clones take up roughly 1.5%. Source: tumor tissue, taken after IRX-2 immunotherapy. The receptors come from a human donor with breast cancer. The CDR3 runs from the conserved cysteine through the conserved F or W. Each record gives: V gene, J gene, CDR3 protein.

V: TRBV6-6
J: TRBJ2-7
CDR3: CASRHPGAGVYEQYF

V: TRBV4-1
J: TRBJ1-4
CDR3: CASSQVVNGEKLFF

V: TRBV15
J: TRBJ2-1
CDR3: CATGRLALGTEGEQFF

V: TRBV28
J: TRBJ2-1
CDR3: CASSSPGLAGFSSYNEQFF

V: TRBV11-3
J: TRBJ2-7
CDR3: CASSYAGAGGEQYF

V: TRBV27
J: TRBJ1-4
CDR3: CASSYRVNEKLFF

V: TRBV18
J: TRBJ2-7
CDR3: CASSPLGATLGKQYF

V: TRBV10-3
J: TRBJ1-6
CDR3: CAIRQPSYNSPLHF

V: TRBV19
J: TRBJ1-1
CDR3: CASSFKGLYTEAFF

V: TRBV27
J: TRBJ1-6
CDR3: CASSPGNYNSPLHF

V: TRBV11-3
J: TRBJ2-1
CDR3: CASRASGSDEQFF

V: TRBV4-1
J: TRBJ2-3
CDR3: CASSQGPPVVADTQYF

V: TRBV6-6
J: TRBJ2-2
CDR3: CASSYEQATGELFF

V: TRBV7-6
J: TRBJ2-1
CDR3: CASSLYHNEQFF

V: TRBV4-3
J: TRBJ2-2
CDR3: CASSQGGSRAELFF

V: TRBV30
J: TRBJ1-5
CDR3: CAWSGDPNQPQHF

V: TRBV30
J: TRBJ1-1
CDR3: CAWSVRLNTEAFF

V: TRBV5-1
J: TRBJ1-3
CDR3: CASSLAAAGNTIYF

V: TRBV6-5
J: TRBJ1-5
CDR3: CASSSSAGSPKPQHF

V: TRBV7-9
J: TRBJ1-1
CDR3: CASSLTGDGSTEAFF

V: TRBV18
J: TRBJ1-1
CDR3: CASSVVPVGTEAFF

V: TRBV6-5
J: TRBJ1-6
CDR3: CASRRVGHKNSPLHF

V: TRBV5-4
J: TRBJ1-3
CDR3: CASSSSGTAGNTIYF

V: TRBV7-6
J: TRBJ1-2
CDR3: CASSWGQGAGGYTF

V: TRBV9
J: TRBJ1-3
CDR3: CASSVESSGNTIYF

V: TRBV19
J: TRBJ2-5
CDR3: CASSTGGAIQETQYF

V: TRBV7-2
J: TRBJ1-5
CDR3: CASSLERAQPQHF

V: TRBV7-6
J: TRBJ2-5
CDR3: CASSLAWRVSGRYQETQYF

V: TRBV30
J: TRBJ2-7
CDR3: CAWSGKRYEQYF

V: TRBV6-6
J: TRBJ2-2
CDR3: CASSYLDRVEKKLFF

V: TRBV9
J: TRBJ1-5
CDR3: CASSYGTGVGQPQHF